These T cell receptor beta chains were read from a single sample in a study of T cells in pancreatic ductal adenocarcinoma. This table comes from immunoSEQ multiplex PCR, and its TCRdb copy is limited to in-frame clones, with some not included. The sample holds 7,500 to 9,000 clones; around 92% are singletons and the top ten take 3.1%. The material sequenced was PBMCs. The receptors come from a human donor with pancreatic ductal adenocarcinoma. Each CDR3 is given with its conserved first and last residue. Fields, in order: J gene, D gene, clone size, V gene, CDR3 DNA, CDR3 protein. The D gene is left open where the match is weak. The size entry is marked missing in some rows and otherwise reads once, few, many or a size class.

TRBJ2-5 | - | - | TRBV6-5 | TGTGCCAGCAGTTACTCGGACAGGGAGGGGACCCAGTACTTC | CASSYSDREGTQYF
TRBJ2-1 | - | - | TRBV28 | TGTGCCAGCAGTCCCCAGCGGTATGAGCAGTTCTTC | CASSPQRYEQFF
TRBJ2-7 | TRBD1 | - | TRBV4-3 | TGCGCCAGCAGCCTATCCTGGACAGGGGCCTACGAGCAGTACTTC | CASSLSWTGAYEQYF
TRBJ2-3 | TRBD2 | few | TRBV4-2 | TGTGCCAGCAGCCAAGAAGCGGGGGGGCCAGATACGCAGTATTTT | CASSQEAGGPDTQYF
TRBJ1-2 | TRBD1 | once | TRBV4-3 | TGCGCCAGCAGCGAGAGGTGGGACAGAAAAAACTATGGCTACACCTTC | CASSERWDRKNYGYTF
TRBJ2-3 | TRBD1 | - | TRBV2 | TGTGCCAACGACAGGGGTCGTACGCAGTATTTT | CANDRGRTQYF
TRBJ2-5 | TRBD1 | - | TRBV27 | TGTGCCAGCAGTTTCGCAGGGGGCAAACAAGAGACCCAGTACTTC | CASSFAGGKQETQYF
TRBJ1-2 | TRBD1 | - | TRBV6-6 | TGTGCCAGCAGTTACGGGACAGGGGGCCGCTATGGCTACACCTTC | CASSYGTGGRYGYTF
TRBJ2-7 | TRBD2 | - | TRBV5-4 | TGTGCCAGCAGCGCGGGACTAGCGCGCCAGTTCGACGAGCAGTACTTC | CASSAGLARQFDEQYF
TRBJ2-2 | TRBD1 | - | TRBV9 | TGTGCCAGCAGCGTAGGGGGACAGGGTGTCGCCGGGGAGCTGTTTTTT | CASSVGGQGVAGELFF
TRBJ1-4 | - | - | TRBV19 | TGTGCCAGTAGTATCAATCGCGGTGGGAATGAAAAACTGTTTTTT | CASSINRGGNEKLFF
TRBJ1-3 | - | - | TRBV5-1 | TGCGCCAGCAGCTTGGGGGCGGGAAACACCATATATTTT | CASSLGAGNTIYF
TRBJ2-1 | - | - | TRBV6-5 | TGTGCCAGCAGTTACGGTACAGGGAGAGGCAATGAGCAGTTCTTC | CASSYGTGRGNEQFF
TRBJ1-6 | - | - | TRBV19 | TGTGCCAGTAGTCCTCGGTCAGGAGGTAATTCACCCCTCCACTTT | CASSPRSGGNSPLHF
TRBJ1-5 | - | - | TRBV7-8 | TGTGCCAGCAGCCCCCCAAATCAGCCCCAGCATTTT | CASSPPNQPQHF
TRBJ1-5 | - | - | TRBV11-2 | TGTGCCAGCAGCTTAGAGGGCAGGGTAAATCAGCCCCAGCATTTT | CASSLEGRVNQPQHF
TRBJ2-2 | TRBD2 | - | TRBV11-2 | TGTGCCAGCAGCTATTGGACTAGCGGGAACACCGGGGAGCTGTTTTTT | CASSYWTSGNTGELFF
TRBJ1-3 | TRBD1 | - | TRBV15 | TGTGCCACCAGCAGATACACCGGGACAGGGTTTGGAAACACCATATATTTT | CATSRYTGTGFGNTIYF
TRBJ2-3 | TRBD1 | - | TRBV7-8 | TGTGCCTGCCCGGACAGGAGATACACAGATACGCAGTATTTT | CACPDRRYTDTQYF